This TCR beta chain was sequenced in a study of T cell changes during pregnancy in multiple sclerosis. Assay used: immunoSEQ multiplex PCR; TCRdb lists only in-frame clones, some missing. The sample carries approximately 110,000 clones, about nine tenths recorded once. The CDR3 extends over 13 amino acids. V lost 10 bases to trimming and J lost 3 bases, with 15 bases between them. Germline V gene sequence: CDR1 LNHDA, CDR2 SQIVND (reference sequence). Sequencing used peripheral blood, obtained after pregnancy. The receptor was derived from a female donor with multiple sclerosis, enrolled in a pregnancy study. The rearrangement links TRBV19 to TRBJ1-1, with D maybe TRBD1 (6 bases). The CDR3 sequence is CATLPDSHTEAFF. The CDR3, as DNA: TGTGCCACGCTCCCGGACAGTCACACTGAAGCTTTCTTT.